This entry features one T cell receptor beta chain sequence. Its antigen is not identified. The entry originates in a study of graft-versus-host responses after intestinal transplantation. Study-level background: Recipients got multivisceral, liver-intestinal, or isolated intestinal transplants. Every transplant recipient was induced with anti-thymocyte globulin, then maintained on tacrolimus and steroids for two to three years.

Using immunoSEQ multiplex PCR, the repertoire was profiled, and TCRdb retains in-frame clones only, with some absent. This sample yields about 110,000 clones, of which just over 90% are seen a single time; roughly 0.5% belongs to the top ten. Study outcomes and limitations: Ileal or blood samples showed some GvH clones first, and such clones were also found in recipient marrow. Association was observed between peak circulating GvH clone levels and early post-transplant HvG declines.

Germline V CDR1 and CDR2: MGHRA, YSYEKL. The germline V and J ends were trimmed by 0 bases and 0 bases, with 6 bases remaining between them. This CDR3 has 15 amino acids. The receptor's source is a human donor who received an intestinal transplant. The starting material was unstimulated CD8+ T cells sorted from spleen or lymph node cells, obtained before intestinal transplant. J is TRBJ2-1 and V is TRBV4-1; no definite D call. The CDR3 nucleotides read TGCGCCAGCAGCCAAGACCTATACTCCTACAATGAGCAGTTCTTC. Translation: CASSQDLYSYNEQFF.